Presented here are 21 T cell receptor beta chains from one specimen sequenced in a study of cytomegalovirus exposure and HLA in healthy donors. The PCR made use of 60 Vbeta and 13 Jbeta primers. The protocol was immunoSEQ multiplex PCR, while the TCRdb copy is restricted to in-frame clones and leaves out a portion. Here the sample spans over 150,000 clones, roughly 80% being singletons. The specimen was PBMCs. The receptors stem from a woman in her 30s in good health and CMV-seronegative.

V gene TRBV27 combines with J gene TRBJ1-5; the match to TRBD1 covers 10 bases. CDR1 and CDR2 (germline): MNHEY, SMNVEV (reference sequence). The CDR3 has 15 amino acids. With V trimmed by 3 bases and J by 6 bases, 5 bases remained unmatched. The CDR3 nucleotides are TGTGCCAGCAGTTTTGACCGGACAGGGGGTCAGCCCCAGCATTTT. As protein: CASSFDRTGGQPQHF.

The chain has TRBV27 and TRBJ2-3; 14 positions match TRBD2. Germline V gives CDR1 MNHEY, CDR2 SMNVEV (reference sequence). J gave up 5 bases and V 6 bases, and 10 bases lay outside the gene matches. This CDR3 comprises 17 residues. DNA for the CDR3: TGTGCCAGCAGGGATTGGGGACTAGCGGGAGTTAAAGATACGCAGTATTTT. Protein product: CASRDWGLAGVKDTQYF.

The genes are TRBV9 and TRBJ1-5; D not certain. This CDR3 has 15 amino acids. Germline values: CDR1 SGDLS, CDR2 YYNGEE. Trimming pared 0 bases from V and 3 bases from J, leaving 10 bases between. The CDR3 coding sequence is TGTGCCAGCAGCGTAGGTTCCGGGGACAATCAGCCCCAGCATTTT. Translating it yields CASSVGSGDNQPQHF.

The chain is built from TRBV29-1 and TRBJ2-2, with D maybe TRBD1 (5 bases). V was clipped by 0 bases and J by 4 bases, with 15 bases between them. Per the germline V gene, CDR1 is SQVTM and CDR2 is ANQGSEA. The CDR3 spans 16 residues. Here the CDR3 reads CSVEDAGFVSTGELFF. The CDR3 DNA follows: TGCAGCGTTGAAGATGCAGGGTTCGTATCCACCGGGGAGCTGTTTTTT.

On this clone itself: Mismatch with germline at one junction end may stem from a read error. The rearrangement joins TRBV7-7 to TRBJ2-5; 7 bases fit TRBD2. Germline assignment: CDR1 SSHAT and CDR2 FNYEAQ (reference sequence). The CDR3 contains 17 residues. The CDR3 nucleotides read TGTGCTAGCAGCTTAGGTCTTGGACTAGGGACCCAAGAGACCCAGTACTTC. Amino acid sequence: CASSLGLGLGTQETQYF.

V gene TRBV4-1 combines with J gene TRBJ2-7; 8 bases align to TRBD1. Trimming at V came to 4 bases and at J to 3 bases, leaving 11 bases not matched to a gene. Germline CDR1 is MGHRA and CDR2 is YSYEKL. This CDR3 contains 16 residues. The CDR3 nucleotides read TGCGCCAGCAGCCCGCAGCCGGACAGGGTGGACTACGAGCAGTACTTC. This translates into CASSPQPDRVDYEQYF.

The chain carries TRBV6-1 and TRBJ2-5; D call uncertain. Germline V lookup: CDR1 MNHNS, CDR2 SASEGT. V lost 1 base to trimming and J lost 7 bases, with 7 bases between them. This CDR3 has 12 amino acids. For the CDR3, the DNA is TGTGCCAGCAGTGAAGGATTGGCGACCCAGTACTTC. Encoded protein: CASSEGLATQYF.

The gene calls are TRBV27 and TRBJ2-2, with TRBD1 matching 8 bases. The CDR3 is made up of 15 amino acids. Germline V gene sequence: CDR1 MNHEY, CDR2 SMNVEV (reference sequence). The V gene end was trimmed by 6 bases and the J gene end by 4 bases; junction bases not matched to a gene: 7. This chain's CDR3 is CASSLRTGITGELFF. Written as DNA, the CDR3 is TGTGCCAGCAGCCTCCGGACAGGGATCACCGGGGAGCTGTTTTTT.

The CDR3 protein is CASSIMTGSKNIQYF. The DNA of the CDR3 is TGTGCCAGTAGTATTATGACAGGGTCCAAAAACATTCAGTACTTC. This sequence joins TRBV19 and TRBJ2-4, with TRBD1 identical over 7 bases. CDR1 is LNHDA and CDR2 is SQIVND in the germline V gene (reference sequence). Losses at the gene ends were 3 bases for V and 2 bases for J; bases not matched to a gene: 4. The CDR3 is 15 residues long. The full variable domain, with the rest looked up from reference TRBV19 and TRBJ2-4, is DGGITQSPKYLFRKEGQNVTLSCEQNLNHDAMYWYRQDPGQGLRLIYYSQIVNDFQKGDIAEGYSVSREKKESFPLTVTSAQKNPTAFYLCASSIMTGSKNIQYFGAGTRLSVL.

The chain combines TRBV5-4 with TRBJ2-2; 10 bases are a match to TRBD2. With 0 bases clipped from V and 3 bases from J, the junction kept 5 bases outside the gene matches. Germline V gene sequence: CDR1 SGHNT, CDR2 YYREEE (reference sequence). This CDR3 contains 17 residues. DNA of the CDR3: TGTGCCAGCAGCTTGGGAGGGCTAGCGGGAGACACCGGGGAGCTGTTTTTT. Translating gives CASSLGGLAGDTGELFF.

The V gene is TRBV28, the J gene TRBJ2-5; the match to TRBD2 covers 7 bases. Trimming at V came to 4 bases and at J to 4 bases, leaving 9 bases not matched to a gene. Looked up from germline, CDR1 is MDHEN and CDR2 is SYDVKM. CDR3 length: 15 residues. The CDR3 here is CASSSAGLLGETQYF. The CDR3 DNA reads TGTGCCAGCAGTTCCGCGGGACTATTGGGAGAGACCCAGTACTTC.

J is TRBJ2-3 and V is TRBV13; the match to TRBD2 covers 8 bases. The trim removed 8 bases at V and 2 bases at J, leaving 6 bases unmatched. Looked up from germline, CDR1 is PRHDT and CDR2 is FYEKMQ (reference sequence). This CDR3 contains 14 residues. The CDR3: CASGTGGPTDTQYF. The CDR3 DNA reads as TGTGCCAGCGGAACGGGGGGGCCCACAGATACGCAGTATTTT.

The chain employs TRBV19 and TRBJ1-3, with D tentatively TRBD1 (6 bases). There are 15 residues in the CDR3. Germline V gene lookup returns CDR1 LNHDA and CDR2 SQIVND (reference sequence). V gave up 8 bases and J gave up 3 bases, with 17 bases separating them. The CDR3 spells CASFPSGTSGNTIYF. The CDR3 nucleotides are TGTGCCAGTTTCCCCTCCGGGACAAGTGGAAACACCATATATTTT.

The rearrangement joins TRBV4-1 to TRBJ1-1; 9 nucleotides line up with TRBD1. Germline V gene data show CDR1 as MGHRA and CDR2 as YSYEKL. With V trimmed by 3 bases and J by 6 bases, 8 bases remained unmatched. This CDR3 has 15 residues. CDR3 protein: CASSQLQGAYPEAFF. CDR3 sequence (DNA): TGCGCCAGCAGCCAGTTACAGGGGGCGTATCCTGAAGCTTTCTTT.

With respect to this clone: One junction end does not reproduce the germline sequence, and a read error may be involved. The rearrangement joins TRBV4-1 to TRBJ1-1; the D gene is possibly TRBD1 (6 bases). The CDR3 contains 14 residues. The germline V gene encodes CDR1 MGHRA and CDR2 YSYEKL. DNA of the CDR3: TGCGCCAGCAGCCCCCTGACAGGTTGGACTGGAGCTTTCTTT. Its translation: CASSPLTGWTGAFF.

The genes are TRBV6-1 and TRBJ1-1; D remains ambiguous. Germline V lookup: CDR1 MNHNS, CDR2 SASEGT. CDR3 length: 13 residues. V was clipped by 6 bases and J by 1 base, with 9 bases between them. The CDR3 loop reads CASRRLPNTEAFF. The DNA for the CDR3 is TGTGCCAGCAGGAGGCTGCCGAACACTGAAGCTTTCTTT.

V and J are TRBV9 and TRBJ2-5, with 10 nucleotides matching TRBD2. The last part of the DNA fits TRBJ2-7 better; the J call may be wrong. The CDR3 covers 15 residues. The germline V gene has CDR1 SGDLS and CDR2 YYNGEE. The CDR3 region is CASSVGTSGVYEQYF. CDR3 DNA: TGTGCCAGCAGCGTAGGTACTAGCGGGGTCTACGAGCAGTACTTC.

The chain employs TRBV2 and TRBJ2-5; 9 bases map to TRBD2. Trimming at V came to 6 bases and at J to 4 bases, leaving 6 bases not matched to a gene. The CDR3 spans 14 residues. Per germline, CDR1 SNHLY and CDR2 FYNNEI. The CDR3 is CASRAGGPGETQYF. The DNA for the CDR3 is TGTGCCAGCAGGGCGGGGGGGCCGGGAGAGACCCAGTACTTC.

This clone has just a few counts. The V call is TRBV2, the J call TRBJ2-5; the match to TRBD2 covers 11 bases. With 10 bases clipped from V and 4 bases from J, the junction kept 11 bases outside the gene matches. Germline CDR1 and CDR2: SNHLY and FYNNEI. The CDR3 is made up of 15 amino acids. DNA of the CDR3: TGTGCCATACGGACAGGGCTAGCGGGGGGAGAGACCCAGTACTTC. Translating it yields CAIRTGLAGGETQYF.

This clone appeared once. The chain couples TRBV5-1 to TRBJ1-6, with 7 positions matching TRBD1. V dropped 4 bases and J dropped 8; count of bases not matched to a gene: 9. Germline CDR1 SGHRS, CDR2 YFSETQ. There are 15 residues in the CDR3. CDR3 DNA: TGCGCCAGCAGCCCGGCGCGACAGGGCGATTCACCCCTCCACTTT. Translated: CASSPARQGDSPLHF.

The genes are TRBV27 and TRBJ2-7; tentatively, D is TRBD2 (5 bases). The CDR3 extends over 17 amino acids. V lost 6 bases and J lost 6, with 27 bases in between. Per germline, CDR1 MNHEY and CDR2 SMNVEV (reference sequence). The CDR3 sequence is CASRPPKRRRPHSEQYF. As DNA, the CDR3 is TGTGCCAGCAGGCCCCCAAAGAGACGGAGGCCACACTCCGAGCAGTACTTC.